The present T cell receptor beta chain was sequenced within a study of T-cell reconstitution after alpha-beta-depleted transplantation in children. In this sample, this clonotype turned up many times. The TCRbeta library was prepared with unique molecular identifiers. One entry per CDR3 protein, called by TCRdb with MiXCR from the PCR reads. The sample contains a few hundred thousand distinct CDR3 sequences, about an eighth of which appear only once. Sequences were derived from PBMCs, sampled from the stem cell graft. This sequence was found in a human donor who donated a stem cell graft to a child with Fanconi anemia.

The CDR3 reads CASSSSGGELFF. CDR3 nucleotide sequence: TGTGCCAGCAGCTCGAGTGGCGGGGAGCTGTTTTTT. The chain couples TRBV6-2 or TRBV6-3 to TRBJ2-2, with D hard to call. This CDR3 is 12 amino acids long. V was clipped by 6 bases and J by 7 bases, with 9 bases between them. CDR1 and CDR2 (germline): MNHEY, SVGEGT.